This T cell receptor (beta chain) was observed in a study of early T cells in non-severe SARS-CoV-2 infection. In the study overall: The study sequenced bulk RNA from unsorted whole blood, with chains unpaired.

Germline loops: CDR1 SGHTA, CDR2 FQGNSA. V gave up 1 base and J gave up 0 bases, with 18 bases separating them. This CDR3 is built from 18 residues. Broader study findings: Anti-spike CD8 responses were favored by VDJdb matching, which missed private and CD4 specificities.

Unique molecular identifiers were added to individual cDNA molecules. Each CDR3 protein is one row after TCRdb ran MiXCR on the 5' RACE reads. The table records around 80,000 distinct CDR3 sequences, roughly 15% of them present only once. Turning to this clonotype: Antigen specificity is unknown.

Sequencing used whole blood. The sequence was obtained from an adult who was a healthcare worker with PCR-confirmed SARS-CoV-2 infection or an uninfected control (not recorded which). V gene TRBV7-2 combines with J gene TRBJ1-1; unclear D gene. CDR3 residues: CASSLVRPLGLMNTEAFF. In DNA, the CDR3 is TGTGCCAGCAGCTTAGTCAGGCCGTTAGGATTAATGAACACTGAAGCTTTCTTT. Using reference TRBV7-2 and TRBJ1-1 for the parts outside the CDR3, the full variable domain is GAGVSQSPSNKVTEKGKDVELRCDPISGHTALYWYRQSLGQGLEFLIYFQGNSAPDKSGLPSDRFSAERTGGSVSTLTIQRTQQEDSAVYLCASSLVRPLGLMNTEAFFGQGTRLTVV.